This TCR beta chain stems from a study of breast tumors, draining lymph nodes, adjacent tissues. TCRdb recomputed calls from the multiplex PCR reads with MiXCR, one row per CDR3 protein. The table records 290,000 or so distinct CDR3 sequences, over 30% of them present only once. This clonotype appeared a single time. This CDR3 spans 14 amino acids. V lost 0 bases and J lost 7, with 7 bases in between. Germline assignment: CDR1 LNHNV and CDR2 YYDKDF (reference sequence). The lymph nodes were axillary draining lymph nodes from breast cancer patients. This TCR came from a female donor with breast cancer. Some clones in this sample may be carry-over from other donors' samples. Sequenced: axillary lymph node tissue. V usage is TRBV15 and J usage is TRBJ1-6, with D uncertain. The CDR3, as DNA: TGTGCCACCAGCAGAGATGGAAGGAATTCACCCCTCCACTTT. It specifies CATSRDGRNSPLHF.